This T cell receptor beta chain originates from a study of blood T cell repertoires in COVID-19. This CDR3 has 15 residues. The germline CDR1 and CDR2 sequences are SQVTM and ANQGSEA. Trimming pared 2 bases from V and 1 base from J, leaving 12 bases between. Profiling relied on immunoSEQ multiplex PCR, and the TCRdb table lists in-frame clones only, not all of them. The sample consists of about 220,000 clones, 85% of them appearing once. The sample comprised peripheral blood. This sequence originates from a woman aged 70 to 79 with COVID-19, enrolled during active disease. V and J are TRBV29-1 and TRBJ1-5, with unresolved D. In DNA, the CDR3 is TGCAGCGTTGAAATTTTCGGGGAAAGCAATCAGCCCCAGCATTTT. Encoded protein: CSVEIFGESNQPQHF. Together with reference TRBV29-1 and TRBJ1-5, the CDR3 gives the full variable domain: SAVISQKPSRDICQRGTSLTIQCQVDSQVTMMFWYRQQPGQSLTLIATANQGSEATYESGFVIDKFPISRPNLTFSTLTVSNMSPEDSSIYLCSVEIFGESNQPQHFGDGTRLSIL.